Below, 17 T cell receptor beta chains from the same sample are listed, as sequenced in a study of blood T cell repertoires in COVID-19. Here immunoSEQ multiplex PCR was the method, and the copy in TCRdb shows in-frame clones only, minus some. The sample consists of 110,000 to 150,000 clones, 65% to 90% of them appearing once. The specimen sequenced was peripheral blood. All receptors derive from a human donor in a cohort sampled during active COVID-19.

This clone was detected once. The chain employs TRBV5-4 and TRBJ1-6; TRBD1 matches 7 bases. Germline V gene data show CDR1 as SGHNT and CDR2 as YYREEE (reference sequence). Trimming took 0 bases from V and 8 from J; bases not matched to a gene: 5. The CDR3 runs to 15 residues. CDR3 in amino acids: CASSLGDRGYSPLHF. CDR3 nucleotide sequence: TGTGCCAGCAGCTTGGGGGACAGAGGATATTCACCCCTCCACTTT.

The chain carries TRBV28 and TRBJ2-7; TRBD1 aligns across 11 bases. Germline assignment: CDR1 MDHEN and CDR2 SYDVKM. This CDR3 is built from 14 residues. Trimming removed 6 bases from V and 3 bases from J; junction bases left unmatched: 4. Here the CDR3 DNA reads TGTGCCAGCAGATCCGGGACAGGGGGCTACGAGCAGTACTTC. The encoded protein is CASRSGTGGYEQYF.

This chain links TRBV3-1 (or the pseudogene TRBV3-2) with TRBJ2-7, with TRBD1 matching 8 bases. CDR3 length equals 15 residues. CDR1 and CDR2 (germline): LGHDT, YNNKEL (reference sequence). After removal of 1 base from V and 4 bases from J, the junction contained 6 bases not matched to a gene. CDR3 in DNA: TGTGCCAGCAGCCAAGGGGCAGGGGGCCGGTACGAGCAGTACTTC. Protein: CASSQGAGGRYEQYF.

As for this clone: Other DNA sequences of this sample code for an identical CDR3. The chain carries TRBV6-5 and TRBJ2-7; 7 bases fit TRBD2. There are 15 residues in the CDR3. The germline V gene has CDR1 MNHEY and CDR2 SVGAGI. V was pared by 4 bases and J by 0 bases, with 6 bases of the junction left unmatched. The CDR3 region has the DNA TGTGCCAGCAGTTGGTCTAGCGGAAGCTCCTACGAGCAGTACTTC. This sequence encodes CASSWSSGSSYEQYF.

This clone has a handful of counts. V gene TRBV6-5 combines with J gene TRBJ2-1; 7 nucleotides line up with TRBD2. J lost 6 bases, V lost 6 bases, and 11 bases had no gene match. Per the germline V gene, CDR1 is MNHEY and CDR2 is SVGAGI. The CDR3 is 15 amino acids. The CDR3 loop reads CASRPDGTITNEQFF. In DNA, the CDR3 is TGTGCCAGCAGGCCTGACGGGACTATAACCAATGAGCAGTTCTTC.

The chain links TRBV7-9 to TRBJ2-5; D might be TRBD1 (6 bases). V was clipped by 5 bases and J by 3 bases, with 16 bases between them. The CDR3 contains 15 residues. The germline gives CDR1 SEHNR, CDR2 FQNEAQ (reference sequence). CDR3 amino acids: CASSLDRRREETQYF. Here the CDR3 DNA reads TGTGCCAGCAGCCTAGACAGGAGAAGGGAAGAGACCCAGTACTTC.

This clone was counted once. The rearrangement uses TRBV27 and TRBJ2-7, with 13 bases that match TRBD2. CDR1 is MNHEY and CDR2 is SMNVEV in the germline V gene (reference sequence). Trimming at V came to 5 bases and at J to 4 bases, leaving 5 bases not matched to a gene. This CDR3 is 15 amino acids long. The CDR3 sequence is CASSRTSGSIYEQYF. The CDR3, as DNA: TGTGCCAGCAGTAGGACTAGCGGGAGCATTTACGAGCAGTACTTC.

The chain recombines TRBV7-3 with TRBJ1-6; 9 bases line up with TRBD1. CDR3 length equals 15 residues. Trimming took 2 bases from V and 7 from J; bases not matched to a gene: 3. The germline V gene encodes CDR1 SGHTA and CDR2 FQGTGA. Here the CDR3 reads CASSLRTGENSPLHF. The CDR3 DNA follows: TGTGCCAGCAGCTTACGGACAGGGGAGAATTCACCCCTCCACTTT. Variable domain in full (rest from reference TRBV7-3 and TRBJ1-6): GAGVSQTPSNKVTEKGKYVELRCDPISGHTALYWYRQSLGQGPEFLIYFQGTGAADDSGLPNDRFFAVRPEGSVSTLKIQRTERGDSAVYLCASSLRTGENSPLHFGNGTRLTVT.

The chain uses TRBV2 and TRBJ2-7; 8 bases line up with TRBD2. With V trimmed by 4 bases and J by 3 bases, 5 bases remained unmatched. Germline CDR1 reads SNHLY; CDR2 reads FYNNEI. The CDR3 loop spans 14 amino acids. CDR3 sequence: CASSGSGKNYEQYF. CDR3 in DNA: TGTGCCAGCAGTGGTAGCGGGAAGAACTACGAGCAGTACTTC. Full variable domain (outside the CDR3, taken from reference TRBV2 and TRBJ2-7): EPEVTQTPSHQVTQMGQEVILRCVPISNHLYFYWYRQILGQKVEFLVSFYNNEISEKSEIFDDQFSVERPDGSNFTLKIRSTKLEDSAMYFCASSGSGKNYEQYFGPGTRLTVT.

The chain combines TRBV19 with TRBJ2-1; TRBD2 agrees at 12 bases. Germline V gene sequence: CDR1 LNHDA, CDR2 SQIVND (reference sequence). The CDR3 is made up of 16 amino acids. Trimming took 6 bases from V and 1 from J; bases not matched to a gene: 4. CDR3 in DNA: TGTGCCAGTAGCAGACTAGCGGGAGTGTCCTACAATGAGCAGTTCTTC. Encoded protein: CASSRLAGVSYNEQFF.

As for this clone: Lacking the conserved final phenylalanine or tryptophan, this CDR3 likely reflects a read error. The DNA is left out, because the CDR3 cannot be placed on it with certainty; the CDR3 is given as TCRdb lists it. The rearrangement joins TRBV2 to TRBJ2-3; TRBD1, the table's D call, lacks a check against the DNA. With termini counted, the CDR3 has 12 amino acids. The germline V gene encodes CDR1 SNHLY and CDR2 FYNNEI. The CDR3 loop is CASSAGQAPIFL.

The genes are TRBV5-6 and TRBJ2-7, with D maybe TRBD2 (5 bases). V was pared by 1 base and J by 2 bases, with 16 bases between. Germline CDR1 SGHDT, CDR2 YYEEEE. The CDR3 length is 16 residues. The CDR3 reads CASSLRRSGKPYEQYF. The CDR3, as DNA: TGTGCCAGCAGCTTGAGGAGGTCTGGGAAACCCTACGAGCAGTACTTC.

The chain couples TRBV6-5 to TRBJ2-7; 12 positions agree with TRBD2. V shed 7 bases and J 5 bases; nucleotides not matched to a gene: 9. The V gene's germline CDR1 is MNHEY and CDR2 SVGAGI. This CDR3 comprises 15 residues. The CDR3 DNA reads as TGTGCCAGCACGAGACTAGCGGGAGCGACAAACGAGCAGTACTTC. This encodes CASTRLAGATNEQYF.

CDR3 residues: CASRPGLGYNEQFF. In DNA form, the CDR3 reads TGTGCCAGCAGACCGGGACTAGGGTACAATGAGCAGTTCTTC. The V and J genes are TRBV9 and TRBJ2-1, with TRBD2 matching 8 bases. V was clipped by 5 bases and J by 4 bases; unmatched bases: 5. The CDR3 is made up of 14 amino acids. Germline V gives CDR1 SGDLS, CDR2 YYNGEE.

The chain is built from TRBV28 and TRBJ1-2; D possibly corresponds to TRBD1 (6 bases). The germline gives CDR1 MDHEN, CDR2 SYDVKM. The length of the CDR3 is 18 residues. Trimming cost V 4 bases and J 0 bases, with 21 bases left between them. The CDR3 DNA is TGTGCCAGCAGTTCCGGGACATGGCCGACGGTAGCTAACTATGGCTACACCTTC. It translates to CASSSGTWPTVANYGYTF.

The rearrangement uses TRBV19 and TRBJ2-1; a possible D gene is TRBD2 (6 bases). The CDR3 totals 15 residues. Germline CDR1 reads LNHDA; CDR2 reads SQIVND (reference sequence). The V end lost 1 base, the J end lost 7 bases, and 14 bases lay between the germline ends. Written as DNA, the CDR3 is TGTGCCAGTAGTATAGGGGCCGGGGGATGGAATGAGCAGTTCTTC. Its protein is CASSIGAGGWNEQFF. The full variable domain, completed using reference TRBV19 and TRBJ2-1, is DGGITQSPKYLFRKEGQNVTLSCEQNLNHDAMYWYRQDPGQGLRLIYYSQIVNDFQKGDIAEGYSVSREKKESFPLTVTSAQKNPTAFYLCASSIGAGGWNEQFFGPGTRLTVL.

The chain's CDR3 is CASSSPHGSQSTDTQYF. For the CDR3, the DNA is TGCGCCAGCAGCTCGCCCCACGGGAGTCAAAGCACAGATACGCAGTATTTT. The chain joins TRBV5-1 to TRBJ2-3, with D tentatively TRBD2 (6 bases). This CDR3 comprises 17 residues. Trimming pared 3 bases from V and 0 bases from J, leaving 17 bases between. Looked up from germline, CDR1 is SGHRS and CDR2 is YFSETQ.